This T cell receptor (beta chain) was observed in a study of cytomegalovirus exposure and HLA in healthy donors. Whole-study context: The 120 validation repertoires and the roughly 670 first-cohort repertoires shared a platform, a later analysis reported. Study-wide results and limits: In vitro assays verified that three CMV-associated chains recognized CMV antigens specifically. One later analysis, an examination of the 90 to 150 validation repertoires, found that first-cohort TCR clusters tended to co-occur in them.

TCRdb's copy holds only in-frame clones and misses some; the assay was immunoSEQ multiplex PCR. The repertoire holds 280,000 or so clones, with roughly 88% as singletons. The CDR3 extends over 14 amino acids. V was trimmed by 5 bases and J by 3 bases, leaving 8 bases between them. Germline-derived CDR1 and CDR2 are SGHVS and FNYEAQ. With respect to this clone: No antigen is known for it.

The TCR sequence derives from a woman between 18 and 29 years old in good health and CMV-seronegative. The chain uses TRBV7-6 and TRBJ2-6, with D possibly TRBD2 on 6 matching bases. Sequencing used PBMCs. The CDR3 sequence is CASSRLGGANVLTF. CDR3 DNA sequence: TGTGCCAGCAGCCGACTAGGTGGGGCCAACGTCCTGACTTTC.